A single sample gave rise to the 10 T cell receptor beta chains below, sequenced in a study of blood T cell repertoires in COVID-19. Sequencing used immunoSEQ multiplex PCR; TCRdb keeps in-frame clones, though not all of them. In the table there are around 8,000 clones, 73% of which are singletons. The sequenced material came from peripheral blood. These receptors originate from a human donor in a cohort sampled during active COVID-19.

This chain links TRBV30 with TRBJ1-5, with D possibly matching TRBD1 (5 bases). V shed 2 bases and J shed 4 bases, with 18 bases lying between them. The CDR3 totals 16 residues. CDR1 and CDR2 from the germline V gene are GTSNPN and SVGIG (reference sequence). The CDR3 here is CAWSMPVVGGNQPQHF. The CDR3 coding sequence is TGTGCCTGGAGTATGCCGGTTGTCGGGGGGAATCAGCCCCAGCATTTT.

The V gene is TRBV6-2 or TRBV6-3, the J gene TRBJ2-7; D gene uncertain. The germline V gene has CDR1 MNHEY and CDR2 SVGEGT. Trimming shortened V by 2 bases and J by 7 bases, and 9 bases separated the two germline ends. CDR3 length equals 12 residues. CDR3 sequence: CASSYPPKEQYF. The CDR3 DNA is TGTGCCAGCAGTTACCCCCCTAAGGAGCAGTACTTC.

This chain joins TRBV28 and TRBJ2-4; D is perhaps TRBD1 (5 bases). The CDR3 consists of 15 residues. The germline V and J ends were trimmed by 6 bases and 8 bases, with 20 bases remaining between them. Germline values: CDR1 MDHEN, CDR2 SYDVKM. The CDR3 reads CASSQNPGISDIQYF. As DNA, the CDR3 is TGTGCCAGCAGCCAAAACCCAGGGATATCGGACATTCAGTACTTC.

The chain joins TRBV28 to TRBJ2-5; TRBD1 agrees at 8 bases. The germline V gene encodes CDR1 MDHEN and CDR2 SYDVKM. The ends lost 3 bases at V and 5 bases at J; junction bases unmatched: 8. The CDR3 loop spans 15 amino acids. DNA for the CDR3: TGTGCCAGCAGTTTGCTTCGGACAGGGTCGGAGACCCAGTACTTC. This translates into CASSLLRTGSETQYF.

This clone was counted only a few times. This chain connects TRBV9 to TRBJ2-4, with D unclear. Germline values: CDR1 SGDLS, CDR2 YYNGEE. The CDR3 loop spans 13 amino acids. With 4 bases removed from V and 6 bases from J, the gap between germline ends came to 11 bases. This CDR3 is CASSPALGNIQYF. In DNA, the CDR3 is TGTGCCAGCAGCCCAGCGTTGGGAAACATTCAGTACTTC.

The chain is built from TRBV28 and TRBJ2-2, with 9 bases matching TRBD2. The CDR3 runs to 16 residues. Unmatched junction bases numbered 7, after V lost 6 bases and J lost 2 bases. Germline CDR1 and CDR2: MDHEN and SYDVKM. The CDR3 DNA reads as TGTGCCAGCAGACCTTATAGCGGGAGCAACACCGGGGAGCTGTTTTTT. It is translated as CASRPYSGSNTGELFF.

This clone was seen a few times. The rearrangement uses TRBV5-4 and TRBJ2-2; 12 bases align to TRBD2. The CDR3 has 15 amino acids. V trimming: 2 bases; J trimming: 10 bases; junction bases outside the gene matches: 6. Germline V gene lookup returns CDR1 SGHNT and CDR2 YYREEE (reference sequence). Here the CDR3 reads CASSLWTSGVEELFF. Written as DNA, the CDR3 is TGTGCCAGCAGCTTATGGACTAGCGGGGTGGAGGAGCTGTTTTTT. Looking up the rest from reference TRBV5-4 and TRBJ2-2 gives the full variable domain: ETGVTQSPTHLIKTRGQQVTLRCSSQSGHNTVSWYQQALGQGPQFIFQYYREEENGRGNFPPRFSGLQFPNYSSELNVNALELDDSALYLCASSLWTSGVEELFFGEGSRLTVL.

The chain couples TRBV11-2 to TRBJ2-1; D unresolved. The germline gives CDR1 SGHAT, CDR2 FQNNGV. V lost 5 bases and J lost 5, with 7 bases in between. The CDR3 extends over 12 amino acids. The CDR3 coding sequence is TGTGCCAGCAGCGCGGTAGACAATGAGCAGTTCTTC. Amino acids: CASSAVDNEQFF.

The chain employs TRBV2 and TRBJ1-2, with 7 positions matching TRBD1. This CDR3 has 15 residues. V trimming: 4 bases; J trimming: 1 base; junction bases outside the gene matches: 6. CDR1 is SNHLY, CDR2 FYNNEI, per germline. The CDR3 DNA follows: TGTGCCAGCAGTGGACTTAGACAGGGTAACTATGGCTACACCTTC. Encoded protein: CASSGLRQGNYGYTF.

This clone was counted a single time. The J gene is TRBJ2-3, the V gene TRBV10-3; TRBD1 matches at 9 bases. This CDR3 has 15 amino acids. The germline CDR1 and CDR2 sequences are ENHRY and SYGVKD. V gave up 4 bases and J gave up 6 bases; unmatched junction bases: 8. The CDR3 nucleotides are TGTGCCATCAGTGGATGGGACAGGGCCCAGGATACGCAGTATTTT. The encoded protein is CAISGWDRAQDTQYF.